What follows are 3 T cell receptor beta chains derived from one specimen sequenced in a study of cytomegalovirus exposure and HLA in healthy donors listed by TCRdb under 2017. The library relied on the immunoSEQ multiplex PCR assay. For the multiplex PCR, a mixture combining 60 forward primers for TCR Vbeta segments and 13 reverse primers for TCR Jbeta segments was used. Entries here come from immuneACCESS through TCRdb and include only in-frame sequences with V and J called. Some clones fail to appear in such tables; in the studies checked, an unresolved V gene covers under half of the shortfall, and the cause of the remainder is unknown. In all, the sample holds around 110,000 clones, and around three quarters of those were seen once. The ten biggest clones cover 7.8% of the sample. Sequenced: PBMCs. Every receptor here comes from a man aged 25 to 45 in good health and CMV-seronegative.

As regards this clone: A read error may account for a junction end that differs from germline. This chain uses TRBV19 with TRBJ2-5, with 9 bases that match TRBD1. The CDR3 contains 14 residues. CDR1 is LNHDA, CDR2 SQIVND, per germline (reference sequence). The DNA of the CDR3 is TGTGCCAGTAGTTCAAGGACAGGGGCTGAGACCCAGCACTTC. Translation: CASSSRTGAETQHF.

The CDR3, as DNA: TGTGCCAGCAGCTTCCGGACAGGGGGCAGTGAGCAGTTCTTC. Translation: CASSFRTGGSEQFF. The gene calls are TRBV5-4 and TRBJ2-1; 11 bases fit TRBD1. The ends lost 2 bases at V and 9 bases at J; junction bases unmatched: 4. Per the germline V gene, CDR1 is SGHNT and CDR2 is YYREEE (reference sequence). This CDR3 has 14 residues.

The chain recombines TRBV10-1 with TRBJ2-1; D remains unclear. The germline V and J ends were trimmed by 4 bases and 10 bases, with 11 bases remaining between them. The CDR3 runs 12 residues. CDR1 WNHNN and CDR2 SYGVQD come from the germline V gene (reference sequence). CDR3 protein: CASSASLSEQFF. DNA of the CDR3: TGCGCCAGCAGTGCTAGTCTCTCGGAGCAGTTCTTC.